The clone carrying this TCR beta chain has just a few counts. The sample is drawn from a study of blood T cells in healthy people across ages. Germline CDR1 reads SGHNT; CDR2 reads YENEEA. V shed 5 bases and J shed 9 bases, with 14 bases lying between them. The length of the CDR3 is 13 residues. Alongside a J-beta primer mix, a sample-barcoded 5' primer served in a second PCR lasting about 7 to 12 cycles. MiXCR was run by TCRdb on the 5' RACE reads, yielding one entry per CDR3 protein. The sample has roughly 2 million distinct CDR3 sequences; approximately 50% are singletons. The clonotype was recovered from a woman aged 40 to 55 in good health. V gene TRBV11-3 combines with J gene TRBJ2-1; D is possibly TRBD1 (6 bases). Material for sequencing was blood. CDR3 coding DNA: TGTGCCAGCAGCACCGAACAGGGATCTGAGCAGTTCTTC. Its protein product is CASSTEQGSEQFF.